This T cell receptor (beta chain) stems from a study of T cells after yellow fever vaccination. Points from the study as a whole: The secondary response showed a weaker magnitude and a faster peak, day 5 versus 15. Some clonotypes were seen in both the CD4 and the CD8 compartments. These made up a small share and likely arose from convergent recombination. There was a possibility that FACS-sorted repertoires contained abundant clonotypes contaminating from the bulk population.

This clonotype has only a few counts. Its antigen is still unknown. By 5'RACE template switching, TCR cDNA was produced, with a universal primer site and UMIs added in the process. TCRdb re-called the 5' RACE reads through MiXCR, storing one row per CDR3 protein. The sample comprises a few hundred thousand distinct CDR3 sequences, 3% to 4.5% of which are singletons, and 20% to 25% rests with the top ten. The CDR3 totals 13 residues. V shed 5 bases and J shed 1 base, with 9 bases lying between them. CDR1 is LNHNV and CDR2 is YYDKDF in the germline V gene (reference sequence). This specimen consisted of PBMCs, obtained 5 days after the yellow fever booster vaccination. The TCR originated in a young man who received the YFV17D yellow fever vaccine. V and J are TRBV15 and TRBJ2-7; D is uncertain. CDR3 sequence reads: CATSSHPSYEQYF. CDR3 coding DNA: TGTGCCACCAGCTCCCACCCATCCTACGAGCAGTACTTC.